Listed below are T cell receptor beta chains from one sample, sequenced in a study of T cell repertoires in cytomegalovirus infection. One entry per CDR3 protein, called by TCRdb with MiXCR from the reads. The table lists about 890,000 distinct CDR3 sequences, about a third of them singletons, with roughly 13% in the top ten. These receptors are not linked to any known antigen. The source material was cultured CD8+ T cells from PBMCs, sampled from culture after CMV antigen stimulation. The receptors come from a human donor in good health (CMV status not recorded). Some clones in this sample may be carry-over from other donors' samples. The CDR3 runs from the conserved cysteine through the conserved F or W. D genes are given only for firm matches. A clone size is listed for some rows: how often the clone was seen (once, few, many), or a class if it is expanded.

CDR3: CASSYGEGHLSTDTQYF
DNA: TGTGCCAGCAGTTACGGAGAGGGCCACCTCAGCACAGATACGCAGTATTTT
D: NA
size: few
J: TRBJ2-3
V: TRBV6-2/TRBV6-3

CDR3: CASSHRTGGGEKLFF
DNA: TGTGCCAGCAGCCACCGGACAGGGGGAGGGGAAAAACTGTTTTTT
D: TRBD1
size: NA
J: TRBJ1-4
V: TRBV7-6

CDR3: CASSHTGTEYNEQFF
DNA: TGCGCCAGCAGCCACACCGGGACAGAGTACAATGAGCAGTTCTTC
D: TRBD1
size: few
J: TRBJ2-1
V: TRBV4-3

CDR3: CASSEWTGGGELFF
DNA: TGTGCCAGCAGTGAGTGGACAGGAGGCGGGGAGCTGTTTTTT
D: TRBD1
size: few
J: TRBJ2-2
V: TRBV27

CDR3: CASSRQGGEQFF
DNA: TGTGCCAGCAGTCGACAGGGTGGTGAGCAGTTCTTC
D: TRBD1
size: NA
J: TRBJ2-1
V: TRBV27

CDR3: CASSYGPDFPGGYTF
DNA: TGTGCCAGCAGTTACGGACCGGACTTCCCAGGGGGCTACACCTTC
D: NA
size: NA
J: TRBJ1-2
V: TRBV6-6

CDR3: CASRDARVRSYNEQFF
DNA: TGTGCCAGCAGAGACGCCCGGGTGCGCTCCTACAATGAGCAGTTCTTC
D: NA
size: many
J: TRBJ2-1
V: TRBV9

CDR3: CASSLERETDTQYF
DNA: TGCGCCAGCAGCTTGGAAAGGGAAACAGATACGCAGTATTTT
D: NA
size: few
J: TRBJ2-3
V: TRBV5-1

CDR3: CASSARLDRNEKLFF
DNA: TGTGCCAGCAGCGCCCGCCTTGACAGGAATGAAAAACTGTTTTTT
D: NA
size: many
J: TRBJ1-4
V: TRBV7-8

CDR3: CASGFGPGDTEAFF
DNA: TGTGCTAGTGGTTTTGGGCCAGGGGACACTGAAGCTTTCTTT
D: NA
size: NA
J: TRBJ1-1
V: TRBV12-5

CDR3: CAISDVWGTNEKLFF
DNA: TGTGCCATCAGTGACGTATGGGGGACTAATGAAAAACTGTTTTTT
D: NA
size: NA
J: TRBJ1-4
V: TRBV10-3

CDR3: CASSLPRSGGPDEQFF
DNA: TGTGCCAGCAGTCTTCCTCGAAGCGGGGGTCCTGATGAGCAGTTCTTC
D: TRBD2
size: many
J: TRBJ2-1
V: TRBV6-1

CDR3: CASSFPRDRAETGELFF
DNA: TGTGCCAGCAGCTTCCCAAGGGACAGGGCGGAAACCGGGGAGCTGTTTTTT
D: TRBD1
size: many
J: TRBJ2-2
V: TRBV7-8

CDR3: CASSEGQGGYGYTF
DNA: TGTGCCAGCAGTGAGGGACAGGGGGGCTATGGCTACACCTTC
D: TRBD1
size: NA
J: TRBJ1-2
V: TRBV6-4

CDR3: CASVSGRSRGGYNEQFF
DNA: TGTGCCAGTGTATCCGGCCGGTCCCGAGGGGGATACAATGAGCAGTTCTTC
D: NA
size: NA
J: TRBJ2-1
V: TRBV19

CDR3: CASRTTGGGYGYTF
DNA: TGTGCCAGCAGAACAACAGGGGGTGGCTATGGCTACACCTTC
D: TRBD1
size: few
J: TRBJ1-2
V: TRBV7-9

CDR3: CASSIASESGQYF
DNA: TGTGCCAGTAGTATAGCTTCCGAGTCGGGGCAGTACTTC
D: NA
size: few
J: TRBJ2-7
V: TRBV19

CDR3: CASSLRQGAANTGELFF
DNA: TGTGCCAGCAGTTTGAGACAGGGGGCCGCGAACACCGGGGAGCTGTTTTTT
D: TRBD1
size: NA
J: TRBJ2-2
V: TRBV27

CDR3: CASSFGRIYNEQFF
DNA: TGTGCCAGCAGTTTCGGAAGAATCTACAATGAGCAGTTCTTC
D: NA
size: NA
J: TRBJ2-1
V: TRBV28

CDR3: CASSQAEGRNQPQHF
DNA: TGTGCCAGCAGCCAAGCAGAGGGGAGGAATCAGCCCCAGCATTTT
D: NA
size: few
J: TRBJ1-5
V: TRBV3-1

CDR3: CATSDLGSVTPQHF
DNA: TGTGCCACCAGTGATTTGGGGAGCGTTACGCCCCAGCATTTT
D: NA
size: NA
J: TRBJ1-5
V: TRBV24-1

CDR3: CASSEYMGVGYTF
DNA: TGTGCCAGCAGTGAATATATGGGGGTAGGCTACACCTTC
D: NA
size: NA
J: TRBJ1-2
V: TRBV25-1

CDR3: CASSLRTSGGPGRQETQYF
DNA: TGTGCTAGCAGCCTCCGGACTAGCGGGGGGCCGGGCCGCCAAGAGACCCAGTACTTC
D: TRBD2
size: many
J: TRBJ2-5
V: TRBV7-7

CDR3: CASSLGVGSQSSGNTIYF
DNA: TGTGCCAGCAGCTTGGGTGTAGGATCACAAAGCTCTGGAAACACCATATATTTT
D: NA
size: few
J: TRBJ1-3
V: TRBV5-4

CDR3: CASSFCMGTGELFF
DNA: TGTGCCAGCAGCTTCTGCATGGGCACCGGGGAGCTGTTTTTT
D: NA
size: NA
J: TRBJ2-2
V: TRBV7-9

CDR3: CASPTRTGSVDTEAFF
DNA: TGTGCCAGCCCAACTCGGACAGGGTCGGTTGACACTGAAGCTTTCTTT
D: TRBD1
size: few
J: TRBJ1-1
V: TRBV6-1

CDR3: CASSGEASGANVLTF
DNA: TGTGCCAGCAGCGGAGAGGCCTCTGGGGCCAACGTCCTGACTTTC
D: NA
size: NA
J: TRBJ2-6
V: TRBV9

CDR3: CASSLDNRGRNTGELFF
DNA: TGTGCCAGCAGCTTAGACAACAGGGGGCGGAACACCGGGGAGCTGTTTTTT
D: TRBD1
size: many
J: TRBJ2-2
V: TRBV7-8

CDR3: CASSLYATGELFF
DNA: TGTGCCAGCAGCTTATATGCTACCGGGGAGCTGTTTTTT
D: NA
size: few
J: TRBJ2-2
V: TRBV5-4

CDR3: CASNEGGSYEQYF
DNA: TGTGCCAGCAATGAGGGGGGATCCTACGAGCAGTACTTC
D: NA
size: once
J: TRBJ2-7
V: TRBV2

CDR3: CASSLSSGPDTQYF
DNA: TGTGCCAGCAGCTTAAGTTCGGGGCCAGATACGCAGTATTTT
D: NA
size: NA
J: TRBJ2-3
V: TRBV7-6

CDR3: CASSLAGGPLNEQFF
DNA: TGTGCCAGCAGCTTAGCTGGGGGCCCACTCAATGAGCAGTTCTTC
D: NA
size: many
J: TRBJ2-1
V: TRBV7-6